This T cell receptor (beta chain) was sequenced during a study of CD8 T cells in Susac syndrome (dated by TCRdb to between 2017 and 2020). Background on the whole study: Repertoire sequencing was used to test whether CD8+ T cell activation and differentiation in Susac syndrome was antigen driven.

RNA was extracted with the RNeasy kit and about 0.5 to 1 ug was reverse transcribed using random hexamers. The immunoSEQ multiplex PCR assay, covering 54 Vbeta and 13 Jbeta segments, was used to amplify TCR beta CDR3 regions. To correct PCR amplification bias, a synthetic template baseline was used for both primer optimization and computational correction. The study's processing was this. Reads were annotated to V, D and J genes per IMGT and analyzed with immunoSEQ Analyzer, keeping only productive sequences. Clonality was calculated as one minus the Shannon entropy normalized by log2 of the number of productive unique sequences. For each patient and control, public and private clones were evaluated within the 100 most prevalent clones. Clones were defined as Susac-specific when absent from the healthy and MS cohorts, from 1,000 to 1,100 published viral clones and from other ImmuneACCESS disease sequences. The public reads were run again by TCRdb, first through fastp at Q25 and then through MiXCR, and only productive beta chains were kept. A single entry per CDR3 protein holds the most common genes and DNA from its merged rows. The V and J calls were determined by TCRdb, not by the authors. The sample data list under 150,000 distinct CDR3 sequences, and roughly 94% of these were observed just once. The top ten clonotypes cover approximately 0.12% of the sample.

Study-wide findings and limitations: The number of individuals in the TCR sequencing and HLA analysis was recognized as being relatively small.

With regard to this clonotype: No antigen is known for it. No quality values exist for individual bases; no much larger clone is one base distant.

Peripheral blood CD8+ and CD4+ T cells from healthy donors, Susac syndrome patients and multiple sclerosis patients were profiled by high-throughput TCR beta sequencing. Multiple sclerosis controls were treatment-naive patients with stable or active relapsing-remitting disease fulfilling revised McDonald criteria. Bulk CD8+ and CD4+ T cells were purified magnetically by negative isolation, whereas CD8+ TEMRA cells were enriched by FACS. Blood was collected in EDTA tubes and processed within 24 hours, with PBMCs isolated through density gradient centrifugation. PBMCs intended for TCR sequencing were frozen in liquid nitrogen and were later thawed in a 37 degrees C water bath. Purity of sorted or isolated CD4+, CD8+ and CD8+ TEMRA cells was at least 90%. The CDR3 numbers 12 residues from cysteine through phenylalanine. The kept DNA is CDR3 alone, 36 bases in frame from the first base. Via the germline V gene, CDR1 is MGHRA and CDR2 YSYEKL. V lost 3 bases and J lost 6 bases; the stretch between them is 8 bases long.

Recombination joined TRBV4-1 with TRBJ1-1, with no D gene named confidently. The sequencing input was CD4+ T cells from PBMCs. This clonotype was obtained from a human donor with multiple sclerosis. The DNA reads as follows: TGCGCCAGCAGCCATCCGCTCGCTGAAGCTTTCTTT. This is translated as CASSHPLAEAFF.